The TCR beta chain described here comes from a study of blood T cell repertoires in COVID-19. Study overall: Sites in the United States, Italy and Spain provided acute and convalescent COVID-19 samples.

Assay: immunoSEQ multiplex PCR; the TCRdb copy retains only in-frame clones and omits some. The data hold 200,000 to 250,000 clones, with 80% to 85% observed a single time. This clone was observed a single time. Individuals drawn from around 24 US areas were about 18 to 100 years old. Cohorts were assigned according to the clinical history that participants reported. J was trimmed by 7 bases and V by 5 bases; bases with no gene match: 9. The CDR3 totals 15 residues. Per the germline V gene, CDR1 is SGHTA and CDR2 is FQGNSA. The J gene is TRBJ2-7, the V gene TRBV7-2; 12 nucleotides line up with TRBD2. The TCR sequence derives from a woman aged 45-65 years with acute COVID-19. Sequencing used PBMCs or T cells enriched from blood (not recorded which). The CDR3 DNA reads TGTGCCAGCAGCCCTCTAGCGGGGGGGATCAAGGAGCAGTACTTC. Translated, it gives CASSPLAGGIKEQYF.